A selection of T cell receptor beta chains follows, all from one sample in a study of shared clonotypes between healthy human individuals. Assay: immunoSEQ multiplex PCR; the TCRdb copy retains only in-frame clones and omits some. This table holds about 680,000 clones, around 92% found once. Sequenced input: naive CD8+ T cells sorted from blood. These receptors were collected from a man aged 25 to 40 in good health. Both conserved end residues are part of each CDR3. Fields, in order: CDR3 protein, CDR3 DNA, D gene, V gene, J gene, clone size. D genes are given only for firm matches. Rows give clone size only sometimes, using once, few, many, or a class for an expanded clone.

CDR3: CASGIAEVNEQFF
DNA: TGTGCCAGTGGAATAGCCGAAGTTAATGAGCAGTTCTTC
D: .
V: TRBV7-9
J: TRBJ2-1
size: .

CDR3: CASKEKNQETQYF
DNA: TGTGCCAGTAAGGAGAAGAACCAAGAGACCCAGTACTTC
D: .
V: TRBV19
J: TRBJ2-5
size: .

CDR3: CAWSGQGLNNQPQHF
DNA: TGTGCCTGGAGTGGCCAGGGGCTGAACAATCAGCCCCAGCATTTT
D: .
V: TRBV30
J: TRBJ1-5
size: .

CDR3: CASSYLAGIYNEQFF
DNA: TGTGCCAGCAGTTATTTAGCGGGAATCTACAATGAGCAGTTCTTC
D: TRBD2
V: TRBV28
J: TRBJ2-1
size: .

CDR3: CASSRAGTLPQPQHF
DNA: TGTGCCAGCAGTAGAGCAGGGACCCTGCCTCAGCCCCAGCATTTT
D: .
V: TRBV27
J: TRBJ1-5
size: .

CDR3: CASDREVGTDTQYF
DNA: TGTGCCAGTGATCGGGAGGTGGGCACAGATACGCAGTATTTT
D: TRBD2
V: TRBV28
J: TRBJ2-3
size: .

CDR3: CASSYSVAPSTDTQYF
DNA: TGTGCCAGCAGTTACTCAGTGGCCCCTAGCACAGATACGCAGTATTTT
D: .
V: TRBV6-6
J: TRBJ2-3
size: .

CDR3: CASSRIRDNYGYTF
DNA: TGTGCCAGCAGCCGGATCAGGGATAACTATGGCTACACCTTC
D: .
V: TRBV7-9
J: TRBJ1-2
size: .

CDR3: CASSESTSGGQDTQYF
DNA: TGCGCCAGCAGTGAGTCGACTAGCGGGGGGCAAGATACGCAGTATTTT
D: TRBD2
V: TRBV10-1
J: TRBJ2-3
size: .

CDR3: CASSFPAKSPYEQYF
DNA: TGTGCCAGCAGTTTCCCAGCAAAAAGTCCCTACGAGCAGTACTTC
D: .
V: TRBV28
J: TRBJ2-7
size: .

CDR3: CASRKLQGLGELFF
DNA: TGTGCCAGCAGGAAGCTACAGGGCCTAGGGGAGCTGTTTTTT
D: .
V: TRBV27
J: TRBJ2-2
size: once

CDR3: CASSQDPTKLSYEQYF
DNA: TGCGCCAGCAGCCAAGACCCGACGAAACTCTCCTACGAGCAGTACTTC
D: .
V: TRBV4-1
J: TRBJ2-7
size: .

CDR3: CASSMSSGVSYEQYF
DNA: TGTGCCAGTAGTATGTCTAGCGGAGTCTCCTACGAGCAGTACTTC
D: TRBD2
V: TRBV19
J: TRBJ2-7
size: .

CDR3: CASSVGPEQFF
DNA: TGTGCCAGCAGCGTTGGTCCGGAGCAGTTCTTC
D: .
V: TRBV9
J: TRBJ2-1
size: .

CDR3: CASSPLGGTSTDTQYF
DNA: TGTGCCAGCAGCCCCTTGGGCGGGACTAGCACAGATACGCAGTATTTT
D: .
V: TRBV9
J: TRBJ2-3
size: .

CDR3: CASSLFPGGRLAEGSYNEQFF
DNA: TGTGCCAGCAGCTTATTCCCGGGAGGGAGACTAGCGGAGGGCTCCTACAATGAGCAGTTCTTC
D: TRBD2
V: TRBV7-8
J: TRBJ2-1
size: .

CDR3: CASGSSYEQYF
DNA: TGTGCCAGCGGTTCGAGCTACGAGCAGTACTTC
D: .
V: TRBV28
J: TRBJ2-7
size: few

CDR3: CASSLWPTYEQYF
DNA: TGTGCCAGCAGTTTATGGCCTACCTACGAGCAGTACTTC
D: .
V: TRBV28
J: TRBJ2-7
size: once

CDR3: CASSFTSGRTSYNEQFF
DNA: TGTGCCAGTAGTTTTACTAGCGGCAGAACCTCCTACAATGAGCAGTTCTTC
D: TRBD2
V: TRBV19
J: TRBJ2-1
size: .

CDR3: CASSQGQGENTEAFF
DNA: TGTGCCAGCAGTCAAGGACAGGGGGAGAATACTGAAGCTTTCTTT
D: TRBD1
V: TRBV6-5
J: TRBJ1-1
size: .

CDR3: CASSQTVSPETQYF
DNA: TGTGCCAGCAGCCAAACGGTGTCCCCAGAGACCCAGTACTTC
D: .
V: TRBV11-3
J: TRBJ2-5
size: once

CDR3: CASSSIPRDEQFF
DNA: TGTGCCAGCAGCTCAATCCCCAGAGATGAGCAGTTCTTC
D: .
V: TRBV6-4
J: TRBJ2-1
size: .

CDR3: CASSYQASGNHEQYF
DNA: TGTGCCAGCAGTTATCAGGCTAGCGGGAACCACGAGCAGTACTTC
D: TRBD2
V: TRBV6-6
J: TRBJ2-7
size: .

CDR3: CASRVRGFSGYTF
DNA: TGTGCCAGCCGTGTCCGGGGCTTCAGTGGCTACACCTTC
D: .
V: TRBV28
J: TRBJ1-2
size: .

CDR3: CASSQDSGTGVSPLYF
DNA: TGCGCCAGCAGCCAAGATTCCGGGACAGGGGTGTCTCCGCTTTACTTC
D: TRBD1
V: TRBV4-3
J: TRBJ2-7
size: .

CDR3: CASSPMTGSSYEQYF
DNA: TGTGCCAGCAGCCCAATGACCGGAAGCTCCTACGAGCAGTACTTC
D: .
V: TRBV7-9
J: TRBJ2-7
size: .

CDR3: CASLERQAQPGSYNEQFF
DNA: TGTGCCTCTCTCGAACGGCAGGCCCAGCCCGGCTCCTACAATGAGCAGTTCTTC
D: .
V: TRBV7-9
J: TRBJ2-1
size: .

CDR3: CAWSMTGGVLLAGELFF
DNA: TGTGCCTGGAGCATGACAGGGGGCGTACTGCTCGCCGGGGAGCTGTTTTTT
D: TRBD1
V: TRBV30
J: TRBJ2-2
size: .

CDR3: CASSRRGVPSSTDTQYF
DNA: TGTGCCAGCAGCCGAAGGGGCGTACCCTCGAGCACAGATACGCAGTATTTT
D: .
V: TRBV11-2
J: TRBJ2-3
size: .

CDR3: CSVDPLAGGSSEQFF
DNA: TGCAGCGTTGACCCTCTAGCGGGAGGTTCATCGGAGCAGTTCTTC
D: TRBD2
V: TRBV29-1
J: TRBJ2-1
size: .

CDR3: CASSLSSGYTF
DNA: TGTGCCAGCAGTTTATCCTCTGGCTACACCTTC
D: .
V: TRBV28
J: TRBJ1-2
size: .

CDR3: CASSFRGLNQPQHF
DNA: TGTGCCAGCAGTTTTCGGGGACTTAATCAGCCCCAGCATTTT
D: .
V: TRBV27
J: TRBJ1-5
size: once

CDR3: CASSQDKLSGLAVNEQFF
DNA: TGCGCCAGCAGCCAAGATAAATTGTCAGGACTAGCAGTCAATGAGCAGTTCTTC
D: TRBD2
V: TRBV4-3
J: TRBJ2-1
size: .

CDR3: CASSLGHYDGYTF
DNA: TGTGCCAGCAGTTTGGGGCATTATGATGGCTACACCTTC
D: .
V: TRBV27
J: TRBJ1-2
size: .

CDR3: CASTYPGDEQYF
DNA: TGTGCCAGCACTTATCCCGGGGACGAGCAGTACTTC
D: .
V: TRBV6-6
J: TRBJ2-7
size: .

CDR3: CASSPEGSGANVLTF
DNA: TGTGCCAGCAGCCCGGAGGGGTCTGGGGCCAACGTCCTGACTTTC
D: .
V: TRBV7-9
J: TRBJ2-6
size: few

CDR3: CASSSWVTGSYEQYF
DNA: TGCGCCAGCAGCAGCTGGGTGACAGGCTCCTACGAGCAGTACTTC
D: .
V: TRBV5-1
J: TRBJ2-7
size: .

CDR3: CASRVAGDLSYEQYF
DNA: TGTGCCAGCCGGGTGGCGGGAGACCTCTCCTACGAGCAGTACTTC
D: TRBD2
V: TRBV7-8
J: TRBJ2-7
size: .

CDR3: CASSLVLGDRNEQFF
DNA: TGTGCCAGCAGCTTAGTACTAGGGGATCGCAATGAGCAGTTCTTC
D: .
V: TRBV7-9
J: TRBJ2-1
size: .

CDR3: CASSIGTIHHEQFF
DNA: TGTGCCAGTAGTATAGGGACGATTCACCATGAGCAGTTCTTC
D: .
V: TRBV19
J: TRBJ2-1
size: .

CDR3: CASSGPGLAVTGELFF
DNA: TGTGCCAGCAGCGGTCCGGGACTAGCGGTCACCGGGGAGCTGTTTTTT
D: TRBD2
V: TRBV7-6
J: TRBJ2-2
size: .

CDR3: CASTDPWGVQFF
DNA: TGTGCCAGCACGGACCCTTGGGGTGTGCAGTTCTTC
D: .
V: TRBV6-5
J: TRBJ2-1
size: .

CDR3: CASSLSTGNEQFF
DNA: TGTGCCAGCAGCTTGTCGACGGGGAATGAGCAGTTCTTC
D: .
V: TRBV5-4
J: TRBJ2-1
size: .

CDR3: CASSKGQGSEQYF
DNA: TGTGCCAGCTCAAAGGGACAGGGTTCAGAGCAGTACTTC
D: TRBD1
V: TRBV19
J: TRBJ2-7
size: .

CDR3: CASSQSTGTSGSGEQFF
DNA: TGCGCCAGCAGCCAATCTACCGGGACTAGCGGGAGTGGTGAGCAGTTCTTC
D: TRBD2
V: TRBV4-1
J: TRBJ2-1
size: .

CDR3: CASRNTGTTGETQYF
DNA: TGTGCCAGCAGGAATACCGGGACTACCGGAGAGACCCAGTACTTC
D: TRBD2
V: TRBV5-8
J: TRBJ2-5
size: .

CDR3: CASSLLLAGGYEQFF
DNA: TGTGCCAGCAGCTTGTTACTAGCGGGAGGATATGAGCAGTTCTTC
D: TRBD2
V: TRBV5-4
J: TRBJ2-1
size: .

CDR3: CSVGRRGAGNEKLFF
DNA: TGCAGCGTTGGCCGACGGGGGGCCGGTAATGAAAAACTGTTTTTT
D: .
V: TRBV29-1
J: TRBJ1-4
size: .

CDR3: CASSIWDGNQPQHF
DNA: TGTGCCAGTAGTATATGGGATGGCAATCAGCCCCAGCATTTT
D: .
V: TRBV19
J: TRBJ1-5
size: .

CDR3: CASSLNPGEWNEQFF
DNA: TGTGCCAGCAGTTTAAATCCAGGCGAGTGGAATGAGCAGTTCTTC
D: .
V: TRBV27
J: TRBJ2-1
size: few

CDR3: CASSRGTSGSYHEQYF
DNA: TGTGCTAGCAGCCGTGGGACTAGCGGGAGCTACCACGAGCAGTACTTC
D: TRBD2
V: TRBV7-7
J: TRBJ2-7
size: .

CDR3: CASSYRDREMVF
DNA: TGTGCCAGCAGCTACCGGGACAGGGAGATGGTCTTC
D: TRBD1
V: TRBV7-9
J: TRBJ2-1
size: .

CDR3: CASSVGTGGRNEQFF
DNA: TGTGCCAGCAGTGTGGGGACGGGAGGGAGGAATGAGCAGTTCTTC
D: TRBD2
V: TRBV27
J: TRBJ2-1
size: .

CDR3: CASSLLGNSYEQYF
DNA: TGTGCCAGCAGTTTATTGGGTAACTCCTACGAGCAGTACTTC
D: .
V: TRBV27
J: TRBJ2-7
size: .

CDR3: CASSLTTGQDSGNTIYF
DNA: TGTGCCAGCAGCTTAACCACGGGACAGGACTCTGGAAACACCATATATTTT
D: TRBD1
V: TRBV7-6
J: TRBJ1-3
size: .